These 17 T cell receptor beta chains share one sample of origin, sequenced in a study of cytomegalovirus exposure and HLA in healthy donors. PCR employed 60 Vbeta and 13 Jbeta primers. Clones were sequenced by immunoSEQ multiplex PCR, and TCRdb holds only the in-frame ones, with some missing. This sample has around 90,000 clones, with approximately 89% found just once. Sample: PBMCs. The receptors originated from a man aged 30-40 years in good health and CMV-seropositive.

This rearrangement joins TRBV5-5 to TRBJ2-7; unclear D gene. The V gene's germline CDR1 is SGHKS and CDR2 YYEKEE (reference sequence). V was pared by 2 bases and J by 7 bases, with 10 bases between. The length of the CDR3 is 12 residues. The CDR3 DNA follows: TGTGCCAGCAGCTTAGCCCTAGGAGAGCAGTACTTC. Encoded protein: CASSLALGEQYF.

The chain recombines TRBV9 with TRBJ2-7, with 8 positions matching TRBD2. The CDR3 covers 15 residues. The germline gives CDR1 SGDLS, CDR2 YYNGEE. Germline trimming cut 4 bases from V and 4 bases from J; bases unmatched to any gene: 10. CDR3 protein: CASSPGLTSEYEQYF. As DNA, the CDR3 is TGTGCCAGCAGCCCCGGGCTGACTAGCGAATACGAGCAGTACTTC.

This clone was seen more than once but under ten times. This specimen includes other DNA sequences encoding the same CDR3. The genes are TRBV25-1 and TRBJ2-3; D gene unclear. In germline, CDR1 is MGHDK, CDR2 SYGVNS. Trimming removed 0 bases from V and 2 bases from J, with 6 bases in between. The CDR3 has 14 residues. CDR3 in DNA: TGTGCCAGCAGTGAATACAGTCTCACAGATACGCAGTATTTT. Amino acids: CASSEYSLTDTQYF.

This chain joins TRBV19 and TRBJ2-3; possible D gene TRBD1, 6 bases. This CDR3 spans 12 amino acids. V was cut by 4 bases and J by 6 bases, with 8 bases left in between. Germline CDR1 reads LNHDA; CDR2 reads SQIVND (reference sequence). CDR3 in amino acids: CASSNTGDTQYF. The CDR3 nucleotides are TGTGCCAGTAGTAATACAGGGGATACGCAGTATTTT.

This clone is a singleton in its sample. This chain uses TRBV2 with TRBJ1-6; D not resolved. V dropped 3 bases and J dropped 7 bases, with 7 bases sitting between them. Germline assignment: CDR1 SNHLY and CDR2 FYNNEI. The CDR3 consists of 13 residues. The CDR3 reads CASSDQRNSPLHF. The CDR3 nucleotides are TGTGCCAGCAGTGATCAGAGGAATTCACCCCTCCACTTT.

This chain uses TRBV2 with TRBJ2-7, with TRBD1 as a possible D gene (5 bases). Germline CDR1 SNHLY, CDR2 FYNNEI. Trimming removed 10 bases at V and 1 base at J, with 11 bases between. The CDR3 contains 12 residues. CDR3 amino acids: CATLKGSYEQYF. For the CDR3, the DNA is TGTGCCACCCTAAAGGGGTCCTACGAGCAGTACTTC. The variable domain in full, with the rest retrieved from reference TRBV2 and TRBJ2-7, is EPEVTQTPSHQVTQMGQEVILRCVPISNHLYFYWYRQILGQKVEFLVSFYNNEISEKSEIFDDQFSVERPDGSNFTLKIRSTKLEDSAMYFCATLKGSYEQYFGPGTRLTVT.

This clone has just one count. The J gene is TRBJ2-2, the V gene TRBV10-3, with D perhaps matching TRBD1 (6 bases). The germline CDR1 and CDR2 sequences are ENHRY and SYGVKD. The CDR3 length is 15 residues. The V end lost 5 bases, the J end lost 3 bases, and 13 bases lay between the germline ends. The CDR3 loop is CAISREGDYTGELFF. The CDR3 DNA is TGTGCCATCAGTCGAGAGGGGGATTACACCGGGGAGCTGTTTTTT.

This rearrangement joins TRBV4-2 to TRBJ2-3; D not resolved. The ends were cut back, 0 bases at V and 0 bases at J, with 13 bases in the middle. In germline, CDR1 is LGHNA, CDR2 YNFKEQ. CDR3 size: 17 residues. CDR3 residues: CASSQENSPPSTDTQYF. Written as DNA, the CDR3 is TGTGCCAGCAGCCAAGAGAATAGCCCTCCTAGCACAGATACGCAGTATTTT.

CDR3 sequence: CASSYVSRGAGELFF. The DNA for the CDR3 is TGTGCCAGCAGTTACGTTAGCAGGGGTGCCGGGGAGCTGTTTTTT. J is TRBJ2-2 and V is TRBV6-5; possible D gene TRBD1, 6 bases. CDR3 size: 15 residues. V lost 2 bases and J lost 6, with 13 bases in between. The V gene's germline CDR1 is MNHEY and CDR2 SVGAGI.

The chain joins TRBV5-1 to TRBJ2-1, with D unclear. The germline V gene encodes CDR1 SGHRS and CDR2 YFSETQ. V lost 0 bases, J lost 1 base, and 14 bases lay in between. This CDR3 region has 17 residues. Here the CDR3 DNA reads TGCGCCAGCAGCTTGGATGCATTGGAGAATTCCTACAATGAGCAGTTCTTC. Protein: CASSLDALENSYNEQFF. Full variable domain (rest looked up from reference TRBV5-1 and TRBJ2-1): KAGVTQTPRYLIKTRGQQVTLSCSPISGHRSVSWYQQTPGQGLQFLFEYFSETQRNKGNFPGRFSGRQFSNSRSEMNVSTLELGDSALYLCASSLDALENSYNEQFFGPGTRLTVL.

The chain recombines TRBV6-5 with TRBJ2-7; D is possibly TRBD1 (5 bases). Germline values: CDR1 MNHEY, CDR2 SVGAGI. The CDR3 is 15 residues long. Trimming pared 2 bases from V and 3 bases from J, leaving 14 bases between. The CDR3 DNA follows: TGTGCCAGCAGTTACGGTGGCGGACATCGCTACGAGCAGTACTTC. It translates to CASSYGGGHRYEQYF.

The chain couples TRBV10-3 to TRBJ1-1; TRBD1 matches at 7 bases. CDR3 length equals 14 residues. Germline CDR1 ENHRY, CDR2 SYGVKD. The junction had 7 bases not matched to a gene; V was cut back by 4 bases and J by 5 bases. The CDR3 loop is CAISVEGAITEAFF. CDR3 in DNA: TGTGCCATCAGTGTGGAGGGGGCGATTACTGAAGCTTTCTTT.

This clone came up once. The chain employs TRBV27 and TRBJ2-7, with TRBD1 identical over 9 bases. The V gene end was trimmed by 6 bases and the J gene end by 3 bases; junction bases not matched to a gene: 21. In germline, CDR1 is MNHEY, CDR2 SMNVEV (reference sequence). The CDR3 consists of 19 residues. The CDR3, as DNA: TGTGCCAGCAGAAACGCTACCCTACGCGGGACAGGGACTATCTACGAGCAGTACTTC. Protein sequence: CASRNATLRGTGTIYEQYF.

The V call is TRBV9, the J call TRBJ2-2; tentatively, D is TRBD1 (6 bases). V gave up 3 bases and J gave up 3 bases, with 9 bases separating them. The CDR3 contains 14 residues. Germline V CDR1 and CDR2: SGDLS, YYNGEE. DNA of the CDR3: TGTGCCAGCAGCGAAGCAGGGGACACCGGGGAGCTGTTTTTT. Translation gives CASSEAGDTGELFF.

CDR3 protein: CASSQGYPRVNQPQHF. DNA for the CDR3: TGTGCCAGTAGCCAGGGGTACCCTCGGGTCAATCAGCCCCAGCATTTT. The chain has TRBV19 and TRBJ1-5; TRBD1 is a possible D gene (6 bases). This CDR3 contains 16 residues. V lost 6 bases and J 3 bases, leaving 18 bases between the germline ends. Germline CDR1 is LNHDA and CDR2 is SQIVND (reference sequence).

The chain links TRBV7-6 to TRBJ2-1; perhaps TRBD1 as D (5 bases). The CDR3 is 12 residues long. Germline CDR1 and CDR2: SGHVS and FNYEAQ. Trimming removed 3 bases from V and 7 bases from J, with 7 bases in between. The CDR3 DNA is TGTGCCAGCAGCTTGAAGGGGAATGAGCAGTTCTTC. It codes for CASSLKGNEQFF.

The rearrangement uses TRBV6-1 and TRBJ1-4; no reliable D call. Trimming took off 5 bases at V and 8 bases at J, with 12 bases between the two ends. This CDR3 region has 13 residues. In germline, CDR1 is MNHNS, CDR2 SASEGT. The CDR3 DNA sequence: TGTGCCAGCAGTCCGACCCTCGGGGAAAAACTGTTTTTT. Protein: CASSPTLGEKLFF.